This T cell receptor (beta chain) was sequenced during a study of identical twins. Whole-study findings and limits: Zero-insertion analyses were open to partial confounding by invariant MAIT and iNKT cells.

Turning to this clonotype: Its cognate antigen is unknown.

In TCRdb, the 5' RACE reads were re-called with MiXCR into one record per CDR3 protein. The sample yields approximately 600,000 distinct CDR3 sequences, over 8.5% seen once. CDR3 length equals 14 residues. V lost 1 base, J lost 2 bases, and 1 base stayed unmatched. Germline assignment: CDR1 DFQATT and CDR2 SNEGSKA (reference sequence). In addition, the sample was reused for a study of yellow fever vaccine responses in identical twins.

The receptor was derived from a woman younger than 30 in good health. The sample was PBMCs. The gene calls are TRBV20-1 and TRBJ2-1; TRBD2 agrees at 8 bases. The DNA of the CDR3 is TGCAGTGCTAGAGTACTAGCGGCCTACAATGAGCAGTTCTTC. It yields the protein CSARVLAAYNEQFF.